These 27 T cell receptor beta chains originate from one sample sequenced in a study of cytomegalovirus exposure and HLA in healthy donors. Produced via immunoSEQ multiplex PCR; TCRdb's table is partial and in-frame only. Of some 310,000 clones in the sample, around 90% were seen once. Sequencing was performed on PBMCs. These receptors all come from a man under 40 in good health and CMV-seronegative.

The chain recombines TRBV7-2 with TRBJ2-7, with a possible D match to TRBD1 (6 bases). CDR1 is SGHTA and CDR2 is FQGNSA in the germline V gene. The CDR3 extends over 15 amino acids. V lost 5 bases, J lost 1 base, and 15 bases lay in between. CDR3 coding DNA: TGTGCCAGCAGCGGAAACCCACAGGGATCCTACGAGCAGTACTTC. Amino acid sequence: CASSGNPQGSYEQYF.

The chain recombines TRBV6-5 with TRBJ1-5; 9 nucleotides match TRBD1. V dropped 5 bases and J dropped 7; count of bases not matched to a gene: 3. CDR3 length equals 13 residues. Germline CDR1 reads MNHEY; CDR2 reads SVGAGI. The CDR3 spells CASSGQGRQPQHF. In nucleotides, the CDR3 is TGTGCCAGCAGTGGACAGGGGCGGCAGCCCCAGCATTTT.

This clone has a handful of counts. The rearrangement uses TRBV14 and TRBJ1-1; D remains ambiguous. With 0 bases removed from V and 3 bases from J, the gap between germline ends came to 8 bases. The CDR3 is 14 amino acids. Germline V lookup: CDR1 SGHDN, CDR2 FVKESK. The CDR3 reads CASSQDTGYTEAFF. CDR3 in DNA: TGTGCCAGCAGCCAAGACACCGGTTACACTGAAGCTTTCTTT.

V and J are TRBV6-5 and TRBJ1-4, with TRBD1 matching over 7 bases. CDR3 size: 15 residues. J gave up 0 bases and V 3 bases, and 1 base lay outside the gene matches. CDR1 MNHEY and CDR2 SVGAGI come from the germline V gene. The CDR3 reads CASSYDRATNEKLFF. The CDR3 bases are TGTGCCAGCAGTTATGACAGGGCAACTAATGAAAAACTGTTTTTT.

This chain links TRBV19 with TRBJ1-5; TRBD1 matches 9 bases. This CDR3 has 17 residues. V was clipped by 0 bases and J by 1 base; unmatched bases: 4. Germline V lookup: CDR1 LNHDA, CDR2 SQIVND (reference sequence). The DNA of the CDR3 is TGTGCCAGTAGTATAGACACAGGGGGCCTGAGCAATCAGCCCCAGCATTTT. Its translation: CASSIDTGGLSNQPQHF.

The chain recombines TRBV7-9 with TRBJ2-5; possibly TRBD2 for D (6 bases). Germline CDR1 reads SEHNR; CDR2 reads FQNEAQ (reference sequence). The ends were cut back, 3 bases at V and 0 bases at J, with 11 bases in the middle. CDR3 length: 15 amino acids. This CDR3 is CASSFGGEYQETQYF. CDR3 bases: TGTGCCAGCAGCTTCGGGGGAGAGTACCAAGAGACCCAGTACTTC.

This chain uses TRBV14 with TRBJ1-1, with TRBD1 as a possible D gene (6 bases). Germline V lookup: CDR1 SGHDN, CDR2 FVKESK. V lost 2 bases and J 4 bases, leaving 17 bases between the germline ends. The CDR3 has 16 residues. The CDR3 here is CASSQLGGLTFTEAFF. CDR3 in DNA: TGTGCCAGCAGCCAATTGGGGGGGCTCACCTTCACTGAAGCTTTCTTT.

There are a few counts of this clone. The rearrangement joins TRBV5-4 to TRBJ1-1, with a tentative D call TRBD1 (5 bases). The germline CDR1 and CDR2 sequences are SGHNT and YYREEE (reference sequence). The CDR3 loop spans 13 amino acids. V lost 0 bases, J lost 9 bases, and 12 bases lay in between. The DNA of the CDR3 is TGTGCCAGCAGCTTGGGACAGAACGGACAAGCTTTCTTT. It specifies CASSLGQNGQAFF. Supplemented by reference TRBV5-4 and TRBJ1-1, the full variable domain reads ETGVTQSPTHLIKTRGQQVTLRCSSQSGHNTVSWYQQALGQGPQFIFQYYREEENGRGNFPPRFSGLQFPNYSSELNVNALELDDSALYLCASSLGQNGQAFFGQGTRLTVV.

This clone showed up just once. The V and J genes are TRBV5-1 and TRBJ2-1; 8 bases align to TRBD2. The V gene's germline CDR1 is SGHRS and CDR2 YFSETQ. The CDR3 is made up of 15 amino acids. V lost 5 bases, J lost 7 bases, and 11 bases stayed unmatched. The CDR3 coding sequence is TGCGCCAGCAGGTTTGGACTAGCAGCCTCAAATGAGCAGTTCTTC. Translation gives CASRFGLAASNEQFF.

The chain carries TRBV5-1 and TRBJ2-7; 8 nucleotides align to TRBD2. V lost 4 bases and J lost 3; bases outside the gene matches: 15. This CDR3 has 17 residues. Germline V CDR1 and CDR2: SGHRS, YFSETQ. CDR3 sequence: CASSPAGGVGTRYEQYF. The DNA of the CDR3 is TGCGCCAGCAGCCCCGCGGGGGGCGTGGGGACCCGCTACGAGCAGTACTTC.

This clone was seen only once. The rearrangement joins TRBV9 to TRBJ2-1; tentative D call: TRBD2 (5 bases). Trimming took off 4 bases at V and 8 bases at J, with 16 bases between the two ends. The germline V gene has CDR1 SGDLS and CDR2 YYNGEE. The CDR3 spans 14 residues. Written as DNA, the CDR3 is TGTGCCAGCAGCACGAGTCACGCCGGGGATGAGCAGTTCTTC. This encodes CASSTSHAGDEQFF.

This clone was seen a handful of times. The chain carries TRBV7-9 and TRBJ1-2, with D perhaps matching TRBD1 (6 bases). Trimming left V 2 bases short and J 3 bases short, with 13 bases between. This CDR3 region has 15 residues. Germline lookup yields CDR1 SEHNR and CDR2 FQNEAQ (reference sequence). CDR3 amino acids: CASSLLGAAHYGYTF. In DNA form, the CDR3 reads TGTGCCAGCAGCTTATTGGGGGCTGCTCACTATGGCTACACCTTC. The full variable domain, its missing parts supplied by reference TRBV7-9 and TRBJ1-2, is DTGVSQNPRHKITKRGQNVTFRCDPISEHNRLYWYRQTLGQGPEFLTYFQNEAQLEKSRLLSDRFSAERPKGSFSTLEIQRTEQGDSAMYLCASSLLGAAHYGYTFGSGTRLTVV.

The rearrangement joins TRBV7-8 to TRBJ2-7, with 14 bases fitting TRBD2. This CDR3 is 16 amino acids long. The germline V gene has CDR1 SGHVS and CDR2 FQNEAQ. The V gene end was trimmed by 5 bases and the J gene end by 7 bases; junction bases not matched to a gene: 10. CDR3 residues: CASSHGTSGGGPEQYF. The CDR3 DNA reads TGTGCCAGCAGCCACGGGACTAGCGGGGGTGGCCCAGAGCAGTACTTC. The whole variable domain, filled in from reference TRBV7-8 and TRBJ2-7, reads GAGVSQSPRYKVAKRGQDVALRCDPISGHVSLFWYQQALGQGPEFLTYFQNEAQLDKSGLPSDRFFAERPEGSVSTLKIQRTQQEDSAVYLCASSHGTSGGGPEQYFGPGTRLTVT.

The rearrangement joins TRBV19 to TRBJ1-5; TRBD1 aligns across 8 bases. Germline-derived CDR1 and CDR2 are LNHDA and SQIVND (reference sequence). The CDR3 covers 15 residues. The trim removed 3 bases at V and 2 bases at J, leaving 3 bases unmatched. Here the CDR3 DNA reads TGTGCCAGTAGTATCACAGGGGGTGGCAATCAGCCCCAGCATTTT. The encoded protein is CASSITGGGNQPQHF.

The gene calls are TRBV7-9 and TRBJ1-1, with 8 bases that match TRBD1. From germline, CDR1 is SEHNR and CDR2 FQNEAQ (reference sequence). Trimming at V came to 5 bases and at J to 4 bases, leaving 12 bases not matched to a gene. The CDR3 consists of 16 residues. The CDR3 DNA follows: TGTGCCAGCAGCGACCGGGACAGGAGGTATCCCACTGAAGCTTTCTTT. Its translation: CASSDRDRRYPTEAFF.

The chain joins TRBV7-2 to TRBJ2-7, with 9 bases fitting TRBD1. This CDR3 has 15 amino acids. The V gene end was trimmed by 4 bases and the J gene end by 5 bases; junction bases not matched to a gene: 9. Germline CDR1 and CDR2: SGHTA and FQGNSA. In nucleotides, the CDR3 is TGTGCCAGCAGCTCCGGGACAGGGTCCTTCCACGAGCAGTACTTC. Its protein product is CASSSGTGSFHEQYF.

CDR3 coding DNA: TGTGCCAGCAGCTTCTCCGGACAGGGGGTATCACCCCTCCACTTT. This sequence encodes CASSFSGQGVSPLHF. The chain uses TRBV7-2 and TRBJ1-6, with 10 bases identical to TRBD1. The CDR3 runs to 15 residues. Trimming at V came to 3 bases and at J to 10 bases, leaving 6 bases not matched to a gene. Germline CDR1 SGHTA, CDR2 FQGNSA.

The rearrangement links TRBV5-4 to TRBJ1-1; possible D gene TRBD1, 5 bases. CDR3 size: 11 residues. CDR1 is SGHNT, CDR2 YYREEE, per germline (reference sequence). Trimming shortened V by 4 bases and J by 8 bases, and 9 bases separated the two germline ends. Written as DNA, the CDR3 is TGTGCCAGCAGCACCAGGACAGAAGCTTTCTTT. This translates into CASSTRTEAFF.

This chain links TRBV6-1 with TRBJ2-1; D possibly corresponds to TRBD2 (5 bases). Trimming removed 6 bases at V and 4 bases at J, with 13 bases between. Germline CDR1 is MNHNS and CDR2 is SASEGT. The CDR3 is made up of 14 amino acids. CDR3 in DNA: TGTGCCAGCAGGACCGGGATGGGGTACAATGAGCAGTTCTTC. Protein: CASRTGMGYNEQFF.

The chain couples TRBV6-5 to TRBJ1-1, with D unresolved. The CDR3 is made up of 15 amino acids. Per germline, CDR1 MNHEY and CDR2 SVGAGI. Trimming removed 2 bases at V and 4 bases at J, with 14 bases between. For the CDR3, the DNA is TGTGCCAGCAGTTACCGGGGAGCTAGTGGCACTGAAGCTTTCTTT. Amino acid sequence: CASSYRGASGTEAFF.

The chain combines TRBV7-6 with TRBJ2-7; 11 bases are shared with TRBD1. The ends lost 0 bases at V and 6 bases at J; junction bases unmatched: 4. The CDR3 contains 15 residues. The germline V gene has CDR1 SGHVS and CDR2 FNYEAQ. Here the CDR3 reads CASSLAGQGVSEQYF. The CDR3, as DNA: TGTGCCAGCAGCTTAGCGGGACAGGGGGTCTCCGAGCAGTACTTC.

The chain recombines TRBV7-2 with TRBJ2-6; 10 bases are shared with TRBD2. Germline loops: CDR1 SGHTA, CDR2 FQGNSA. This CDR3 is 18 amino acids long. The V and J ends lost 3 bases and 0 bases, in that order; junction bases with no gene match: 5. CDR3 nucleotides: TGTGCCAGCAGCTTGGGTAGCGGGGGGAACTCTGGGGCCAACGTCCTGACTTTC. Translating it yields CASSLGSGGNSGANVLTF.

V gene TRBV6-5 combines with J gene TRBJ2-2; D gene ambiguous. The CDR3 length is 11 residues. Germline CDR1 and CDR2: MNHEY and SVGAGI. V was trimmed by 9 bases and J by 8 bases, leaving 10 bases between them. CDR3 sequence reads: CASSPGGELFF. The CDR3 bases are TGTGCCAGTAGTCCCGGGGGGGAGCTGTTTTTT.

J is TRBJ2-1 and V is TRBV5-1; TRBD2 is a possible D gene (6 bases). Trimming cost V 4 bases and J 7 bases, with 18 bases left between them. Germline values: CDR1 SGHRS, CDR2 YFSETQ. The CDR3 runs 15 residues. The CDR3 region is CASSLGPGLTNEQFF. The CDR3 nucleotides are TGCGCCAGCAGCCTGGGACCTGGACTAACGAATGAGCAGTTCTTC.

V usage is TRBV6-6 and J usage is TRBJ2-7; 13 bases fit TRBD2. The germline CDR1 and CDR2 sequences are MNHNY and SVGAGI (reference sequence). There are 14 residues in the CDR3. The V segment lost 6 bases and the J segment 2 bases; nucleotides outside the gene matches: 1. The CDR3: CASRTSGGPYEQYF. CDR3 bases: TGTGCCAGCAGGACTAGCGGGGGGCCCTACGAGCAGTACTTC.

The chain employs TRBV5-6 and TRBJ1-2, with 7 bases fitting TRBD1. Looked up from germline, CDR1 is SGHDT and CDR2 is YYEEEE. This CDR3 is 13 amino acids long. The V gene end was trimmed by 4 bases and the J gene end by 2 bases; junction bases not matched to a gene: 2. The CDR3 region is CASSPGQNYGYTF. CDR3 nucleotide sequence: TGTGCCAGCAGCCCGGGACAGAACTATGGCTACACCTTC.

The chain employs TRBV11-3 and TRBJ2-1; a possible D gene is TRBD2 (6 bases). The CDR3 is made up of 16 amino acids. Germline lookup yields CDR1 SGHNT and CDR2 YENEEA. Trimming pared 2 bases from V and 7 bases from J, leaving 18 bases between. DNA for the CDR3: TGTGCCAGCAGCTTACGGTCCGGGGGTGTGGGGAATGAGCAGTTCTTC. It is translated as CASSLRSGGVGNEQFF.